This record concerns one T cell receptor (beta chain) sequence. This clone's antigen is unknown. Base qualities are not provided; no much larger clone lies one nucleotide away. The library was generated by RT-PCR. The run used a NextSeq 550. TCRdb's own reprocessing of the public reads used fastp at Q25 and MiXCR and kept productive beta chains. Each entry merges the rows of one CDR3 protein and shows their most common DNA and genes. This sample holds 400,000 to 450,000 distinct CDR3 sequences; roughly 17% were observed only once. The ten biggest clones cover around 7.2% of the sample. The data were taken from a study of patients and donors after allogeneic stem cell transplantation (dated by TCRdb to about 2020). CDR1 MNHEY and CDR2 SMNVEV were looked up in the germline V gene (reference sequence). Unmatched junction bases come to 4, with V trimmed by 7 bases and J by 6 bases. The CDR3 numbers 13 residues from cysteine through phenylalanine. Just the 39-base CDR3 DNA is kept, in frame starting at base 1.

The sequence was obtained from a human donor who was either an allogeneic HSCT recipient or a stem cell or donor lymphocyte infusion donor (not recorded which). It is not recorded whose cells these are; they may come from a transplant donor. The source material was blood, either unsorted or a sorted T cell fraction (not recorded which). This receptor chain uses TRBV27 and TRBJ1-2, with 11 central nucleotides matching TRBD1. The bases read TGTGCCAGCAAGCGGGACAGGGGGGATGGCTACACCTTC. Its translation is CASKRDRGDGYTF.